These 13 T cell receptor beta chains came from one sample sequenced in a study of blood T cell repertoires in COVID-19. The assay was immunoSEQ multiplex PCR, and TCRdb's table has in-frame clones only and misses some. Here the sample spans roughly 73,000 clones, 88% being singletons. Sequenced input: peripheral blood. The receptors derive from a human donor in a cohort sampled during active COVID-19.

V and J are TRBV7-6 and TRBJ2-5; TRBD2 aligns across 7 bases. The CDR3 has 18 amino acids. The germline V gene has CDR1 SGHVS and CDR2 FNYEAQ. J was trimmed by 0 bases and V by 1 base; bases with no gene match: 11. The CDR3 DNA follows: TGTGCCAGCAGCTTAGGGGGCAAACTAGCGCGGTACCAAGAGACCCAGTACTTC. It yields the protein CASSLGGKLARYQETQYF. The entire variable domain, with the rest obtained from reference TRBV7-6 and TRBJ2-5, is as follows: GAGVSQSPRYKVTKRGQDVALRCDPISGHVSLYWYRQALGQGPEFLTYFNYEAQQDKSGLPNDRFSAERPEGSISTLTIQRTEQRDSAMYRCASSLGGKLARYQETQYFGPGTRLLVL.

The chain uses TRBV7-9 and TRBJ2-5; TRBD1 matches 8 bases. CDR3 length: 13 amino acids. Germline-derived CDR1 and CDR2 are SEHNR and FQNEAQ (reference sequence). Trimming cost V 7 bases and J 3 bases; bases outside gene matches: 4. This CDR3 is CASTQTGEETQYF. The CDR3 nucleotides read TGTGCCAGCACCCAGACAGGGGAAGAGACCCAGTACTTC.

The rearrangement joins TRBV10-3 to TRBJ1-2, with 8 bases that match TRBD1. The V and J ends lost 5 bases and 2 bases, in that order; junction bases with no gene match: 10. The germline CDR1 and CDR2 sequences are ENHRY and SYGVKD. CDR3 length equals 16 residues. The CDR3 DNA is TGTGCCATCAGTTCTCCTCCCGGACAGGGAAACTATGGCTACACCTTC. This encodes CAISSPPGQGNYGYTF.

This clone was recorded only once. CDR3 DNA: TGCGCCAGCAGCGCACCGGGACTAGCGGGCACCGGGGAGCTGTTTTTT. Translating gives CASSAPGLAGTGELFF. The J gene is TRBJ2-2, the V gene TRBV5-1, with TRBD2 identical over 12 bases. Looked up from germline, CDR1 is SGHRS and CDR2 is YFSETQ. After removal of 4 bases from V and 4 bases from J, the junction contained 5 bases not matched to a gene. The CDR3 is 16 amino acids.

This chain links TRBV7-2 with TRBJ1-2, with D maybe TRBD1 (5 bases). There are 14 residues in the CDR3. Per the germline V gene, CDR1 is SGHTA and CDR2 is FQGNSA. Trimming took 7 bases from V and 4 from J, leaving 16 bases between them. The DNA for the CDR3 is TGTGCCAGCAAAAAGGAGGGGCGAGTCTATGGCTACACCTTC. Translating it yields CASKKEGRVYGYTF.

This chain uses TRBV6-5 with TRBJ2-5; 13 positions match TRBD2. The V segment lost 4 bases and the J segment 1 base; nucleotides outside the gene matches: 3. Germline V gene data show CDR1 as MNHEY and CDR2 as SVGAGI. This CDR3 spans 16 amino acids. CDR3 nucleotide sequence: TGTGCCAGCAGTTCCCGACTAGCGGGAGGCCAAGAGACCCAGTACTTC. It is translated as CASSSRLAGGQETQYF.

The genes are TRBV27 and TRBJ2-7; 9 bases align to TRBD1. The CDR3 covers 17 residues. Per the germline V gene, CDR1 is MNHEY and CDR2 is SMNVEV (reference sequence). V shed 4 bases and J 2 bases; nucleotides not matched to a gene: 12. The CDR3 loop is CASSSQGAPGGTYEQYF. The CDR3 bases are TGTGCCAGCAGTTCACAGGGGGCTCCCGGAGGGACCTACGAGCAGTACTTC.

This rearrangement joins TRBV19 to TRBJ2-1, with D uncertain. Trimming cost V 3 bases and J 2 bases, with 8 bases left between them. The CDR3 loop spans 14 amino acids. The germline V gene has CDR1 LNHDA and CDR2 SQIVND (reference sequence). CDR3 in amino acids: CASSMAVTYNEQFF. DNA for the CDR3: TGTGCCAGTAGTATGGCAGTGACCTACAATGAGCAGTTCTTC. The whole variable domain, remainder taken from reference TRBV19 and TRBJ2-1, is DGGITQSPKYLFRKEGQNVTLSCEQNLNHDAMYWYRQDPGQGLRLIYYSQIVNDFQKGDIAEGYSVSREKKESFPLTVTSAQKNPTAFYLCASSMAVTYNEQFFGPGTRLTVL.

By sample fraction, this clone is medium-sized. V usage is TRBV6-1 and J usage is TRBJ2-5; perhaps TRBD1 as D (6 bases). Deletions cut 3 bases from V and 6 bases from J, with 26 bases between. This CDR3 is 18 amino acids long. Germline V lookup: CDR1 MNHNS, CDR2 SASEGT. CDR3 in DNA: TGTGCCAGCAGTGATTGGGGGCTTAGCTCTTTTGGGTGGCAGACCCAGTACTTC. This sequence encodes CASSDWGLSSFGWQTQYF.

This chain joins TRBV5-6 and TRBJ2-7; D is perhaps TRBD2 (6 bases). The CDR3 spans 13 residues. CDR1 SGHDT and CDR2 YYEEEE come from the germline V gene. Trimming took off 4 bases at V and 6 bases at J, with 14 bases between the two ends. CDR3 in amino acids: CASSPAERAEQYV. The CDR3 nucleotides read TGTGCCAGCAGCCCAGCCGAGCGGGCCGAGCAGTACGTC.

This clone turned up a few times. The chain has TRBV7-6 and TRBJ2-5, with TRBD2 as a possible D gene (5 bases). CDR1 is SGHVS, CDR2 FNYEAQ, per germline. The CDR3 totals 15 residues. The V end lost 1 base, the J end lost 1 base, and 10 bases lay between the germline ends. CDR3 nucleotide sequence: TGTGCCAGCAGCTTAGGGGCGGGTTCCCAAGAGACCCAGTACTTC. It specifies CASSLGAGSQETQYF.

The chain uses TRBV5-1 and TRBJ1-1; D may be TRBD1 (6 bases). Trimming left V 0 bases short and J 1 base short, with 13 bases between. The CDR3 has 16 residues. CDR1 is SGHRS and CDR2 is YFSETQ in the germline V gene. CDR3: CASSLASRGTNTEAFF. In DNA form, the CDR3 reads TGCGCCAGCAGCTTGGCCTCCAGGGGTACGAACACTGAAGCTTTCTTT.

The CDR3 DNA is TGTGCCAGCACCGGTTTCTACGAGCAGTACTTC. Translation gives CASTGFYEQYF. The genes are TRBV21-1 and TRBJ2-7; TRBD2 is the table's D call and was not checked against the DNA. TRBV21-1 is designated a pseudogene. This CDR3 region has 11 residues.